Listed below are T cell receptor beta chains from one sample, sequenced in a study of control samples from healthy donors and cancer patients. Method: immunoSEQ multiplex PCR; TCRdb's copy keeps in-frame clones and lacks some. The sample carries 130,000 to 150,000 clones, 93% recorded once. The sample comprised blood. The origin of the receptors is a young man in good health. The CDR3 runs from the conserved cysteine through the conserved F or W. The order of the fields is J gene, V gene, D gene, clone size, CDR3 protein, CDR3 DNA. The D gene is left open where the match is weak. A row's size may be missing; if present it is once, few, many or a size class.

TRBJ1-3 TRBV28 NA NA CASSLRGRYTIYF TGTGCCAGCAGTTTACGGGGGAGGTACACCATATATTTT
TRBJ1-4 TRBV18 TRBD1 NA CASSRGQDNEKLFF TGTGCCAGCTCACGGGGACAGGATAATGAAAAACTGTTTTTT
TRBJ2-5 TRBV29-1 NA once CSVEGAGANYGETQYF TGCAGCGTTGAGGGGGCGGGAGCCAATTACGGGGAGACCCAGTACTTC
TRBJ1-4 TRBV30 NA NA CAWSTRDPRQNNEKLFF TGTGCCTGGAGTACTCGAGATCCGCGACAGAATAATGAAAAACTGTTTTTT
TRBJ2-7 TRBV24-1 TRBD1 NA CATIPGQHYEQYF TGTGCCACTATACCGGGACAGCACTACGAGCAGTACTTC
TRBJ2-1 TRBV2 NA NA CASELRGSSYNEQFF TGTGCCAGCGAGCTACGGGGGAGCTCCTACAATGAGCAGTTCTTC
TRBJ2-3 TRBV5-1 NA NA CASSSTPASTDTQYF TGCGCCAGCAGCTCCACACCCGCTAGCACAGATACGCAGTATTTT
TRBJ2-7 TRBV3-1/TRBV3-2 NA NA CASSQGNGGGYEQYF TGTGCCAGCAGCCAGGGTAACGGGGGAGGCTACGAGCAGTACTTC
TRBJ2-7 TRBV4-3 TRBD1 NA CASSQDPGTGSYEQYF TGCGCCAGCAGCCAAGACCCAGGGACAGGATCCTACGAGCAGTACTTC
TRBJ2-7 TRBV6-2/TRBV6-3 NA NA CASSYSNGAMGAYEQYF TGTGCCAGCAGTTACTCGAATGGGGCGATGGGAGCCTACGAGCAGTACTTC
TRBJ2-2 TRBV5-5 NA NA CASSLELANTGELFF TGTGCCAGCAGCTTGGAATTGGCAAACACCGGGGAGCTGTTTTTT
TRBJ2-7 TRBV3-1/TRBV3-2 NA NA CASSQVHAGEQYF TGTGCCAGCAGCCAAGTCCACGCGGGAGAGCAGTACTTC
TRBJ1-6 TRBV7-9 NA once CASSPAGGQNSPLHF TGTGCCAGCAGCCCAGCCGGGGGCCAAAATTCACCCCTCCACTTT
TRBJ1-5 TRBV6-5 TRBD1 NA CASTPTGEGNQPQHF TGTGCCAGCACACCGACAGGGGAAGGCAATCAGCCCCAGCATTTT
TRBJ2-2 TRBV28 NA NA CASSFGSLGTGELFF TGTGCCAGCAGTTTTGGGAGCCTCGGGACCGGGGAGCTGTTTTTT
TRBJ2-1 TRBV6-2/TRBV6-3 NA NA CASSWTVYNEQFF TGTGCCAGCAGTTGGACGGTATACAATGAGCAGTTCTTC
TRBJ1-6 TRBV7-9 NA NA CASSLVGNSPLHF TGTGCCAGCAGCTTAGTCGGTAATTCACCCCTCCACTTT
TRBJ1-1 TRBV12-3/TRBV12-4 NA NA CASVASTEAFF TGTGCCAGCGTCGCGAGCACTGAAGCTTTCTTT
TRBJ1-1 TRBV28 NA NA CASSLGQWGTEAFF TGTGCCAGCAGTTTAGGACAGTGGGGGACTGAAGCTTTCTTT
TRBJ2-5 TRBV5-6 TRBD1 NA CASSFYPDRVQETQYF TGTGCCAGCAGCTTTTACCCCGACAGGGTACAAGAGACCCAGTACTTC
TRBJ2-1 TRBV6-5 TRBD2 NA CASSYRLAASYNEQFF TGTGCCAGCAGTTACCGACTAGCGGCCTCCTACAATGAGCAGTTCTTC
TRBJ1-2 TRBV4-1 NA once CASSSEGWAGNYGYTF TGCGCCAGCAGCTCAGAAGGGTGGGCAGGGAACTATGGCTACACCTTC